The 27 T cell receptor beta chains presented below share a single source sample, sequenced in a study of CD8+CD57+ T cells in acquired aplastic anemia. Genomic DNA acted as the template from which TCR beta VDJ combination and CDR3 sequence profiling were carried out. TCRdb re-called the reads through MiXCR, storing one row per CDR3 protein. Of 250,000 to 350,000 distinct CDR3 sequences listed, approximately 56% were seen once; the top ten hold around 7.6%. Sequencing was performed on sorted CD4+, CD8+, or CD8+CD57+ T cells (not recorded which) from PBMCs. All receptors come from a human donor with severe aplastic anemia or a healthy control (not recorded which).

The CDR3 reads CATSRDRGFSYEQYF. In nucleotides, the CDR3 is TGTGCCACCAGCAGAGATCGGGGATTCTCCTACGAGCAGTACTTC. The rearrangement links TRBV15 to TRBJ2-7; TRBD2 is a possible D gene (5 bases). Germline-derived CDR1 and CDR2 are LNHNV and YYDKDF (reference sequence). The V and J ends lost 0 bases and 0 bases respectively, with 9 bases between them. CDR3 size: 15 residues.

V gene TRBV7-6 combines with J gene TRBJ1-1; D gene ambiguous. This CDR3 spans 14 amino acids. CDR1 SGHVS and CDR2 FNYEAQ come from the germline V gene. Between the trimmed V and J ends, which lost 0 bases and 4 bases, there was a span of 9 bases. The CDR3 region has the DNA TGTGCCAGCAGCTTAGCGTCAGAAAGCACTGAAGCTTTCTTT. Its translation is CASSLASESTEAFF.

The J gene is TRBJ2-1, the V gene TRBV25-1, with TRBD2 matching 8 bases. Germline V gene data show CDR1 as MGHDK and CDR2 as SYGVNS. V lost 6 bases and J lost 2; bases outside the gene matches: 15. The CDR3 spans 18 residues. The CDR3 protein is CASSPGGSGMGTYNEQFF. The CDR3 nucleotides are TGTGCCAGCAGCCCCGGAGGTAGCGGGATGGGGACCTACAATGAGCAGTTCTTC.

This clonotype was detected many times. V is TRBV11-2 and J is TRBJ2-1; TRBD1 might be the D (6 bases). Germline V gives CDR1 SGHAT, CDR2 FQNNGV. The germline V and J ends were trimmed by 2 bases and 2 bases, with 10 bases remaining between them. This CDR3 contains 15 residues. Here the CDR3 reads CASSLYAGAYNEQFF. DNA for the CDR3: TGTGCCAGCAGCTTATACGCAGGGGCCTACAATGAGCAGTTCTTC.

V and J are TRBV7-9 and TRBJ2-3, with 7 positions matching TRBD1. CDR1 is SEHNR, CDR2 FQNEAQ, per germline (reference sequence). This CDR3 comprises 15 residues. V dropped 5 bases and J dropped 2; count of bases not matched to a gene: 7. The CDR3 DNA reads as TGTGCCAGCAGCCTCACAGGGGCGCCCACAGATACGCAGTATTTT. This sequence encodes CASSLTGAPTDTQYF.

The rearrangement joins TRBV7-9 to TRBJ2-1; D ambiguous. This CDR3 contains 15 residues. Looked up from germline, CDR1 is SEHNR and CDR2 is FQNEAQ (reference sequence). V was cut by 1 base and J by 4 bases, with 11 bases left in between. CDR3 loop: CASSLEAGRYNEQFF. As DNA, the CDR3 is TGTGCCAGCAGCTTAGAGGCTGGGCGGTACAATGAGCAGTTCTTC.

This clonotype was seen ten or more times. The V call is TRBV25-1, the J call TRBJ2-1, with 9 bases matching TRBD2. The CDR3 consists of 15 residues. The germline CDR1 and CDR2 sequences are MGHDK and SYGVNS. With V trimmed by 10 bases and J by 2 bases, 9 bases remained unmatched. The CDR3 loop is CATKGKRGAYNEQFF. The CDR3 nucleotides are TGTGCCACCAAGGGAAAGCGGGGGGCCTACAATGAGCAGTTCTTC.

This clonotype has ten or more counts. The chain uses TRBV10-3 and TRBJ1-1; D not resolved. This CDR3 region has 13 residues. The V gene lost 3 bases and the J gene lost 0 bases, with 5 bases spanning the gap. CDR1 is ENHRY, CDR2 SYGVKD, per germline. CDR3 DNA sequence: TGTGCCATCAGTGAAAGGGTGAACACTGAAGCTTTCTTT. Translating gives CAISERVNTEAFF.

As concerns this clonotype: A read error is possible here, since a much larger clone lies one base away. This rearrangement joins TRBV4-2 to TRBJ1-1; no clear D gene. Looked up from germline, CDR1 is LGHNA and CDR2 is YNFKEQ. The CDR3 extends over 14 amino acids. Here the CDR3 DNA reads TGTGCCAGCAGCCAAGATCCTGAGGAGACTGAAACTTTCTTT. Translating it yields CASSQDPEETETFF.

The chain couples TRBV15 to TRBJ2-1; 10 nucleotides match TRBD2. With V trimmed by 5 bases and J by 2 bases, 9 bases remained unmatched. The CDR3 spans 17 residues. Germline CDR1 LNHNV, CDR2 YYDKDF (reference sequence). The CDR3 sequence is CATSGIAGGLPYNEQFF. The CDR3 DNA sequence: TGTGCCACCAGCGGAATAGCGGGAGGTCTTCCCTACAATGAGCAGTTCTTC.

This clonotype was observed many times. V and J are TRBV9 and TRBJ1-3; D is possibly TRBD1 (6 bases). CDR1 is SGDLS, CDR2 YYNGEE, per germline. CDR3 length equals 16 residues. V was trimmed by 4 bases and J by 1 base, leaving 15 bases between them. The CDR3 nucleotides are TGTGCCAGCAGCACTAGCGGGACAAAATCTGGAAACACCATATATTTT. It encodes CASSTSGTKSGNTIYF.

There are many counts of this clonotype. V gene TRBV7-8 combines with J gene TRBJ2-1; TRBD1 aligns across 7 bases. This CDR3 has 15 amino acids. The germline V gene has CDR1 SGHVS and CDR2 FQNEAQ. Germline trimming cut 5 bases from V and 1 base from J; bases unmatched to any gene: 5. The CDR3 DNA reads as TGTGCCAGCAGCCTTACAGGGGATTCCTACAATGAGCAGTTCTTC. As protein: CASSLTGDSYNEQFF.

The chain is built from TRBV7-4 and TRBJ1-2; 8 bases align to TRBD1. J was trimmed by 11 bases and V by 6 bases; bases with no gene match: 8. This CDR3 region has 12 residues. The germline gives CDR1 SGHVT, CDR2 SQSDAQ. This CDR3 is CASSRRQGLYTF. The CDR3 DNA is TGTGCCAGCAGTCGCCGACAGGGGCTTTACACCTTC.

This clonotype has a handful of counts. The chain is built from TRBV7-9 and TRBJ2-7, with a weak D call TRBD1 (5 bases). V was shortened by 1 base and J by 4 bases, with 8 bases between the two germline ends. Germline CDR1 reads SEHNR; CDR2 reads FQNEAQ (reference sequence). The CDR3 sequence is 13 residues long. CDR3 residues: CASSLGGLYEQYF. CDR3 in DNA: TGTGCCAGCAGCTTAGGGGGCCTTTACGAGCAGTACTTC.

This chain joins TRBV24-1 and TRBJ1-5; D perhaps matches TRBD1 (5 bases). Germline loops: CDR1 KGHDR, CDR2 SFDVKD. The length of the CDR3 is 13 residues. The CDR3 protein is CASRQGFNQPQHF. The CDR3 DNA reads TGTGCTAGTAGGCAGGGTTTCAATCAGCCCCAGCATTTT.

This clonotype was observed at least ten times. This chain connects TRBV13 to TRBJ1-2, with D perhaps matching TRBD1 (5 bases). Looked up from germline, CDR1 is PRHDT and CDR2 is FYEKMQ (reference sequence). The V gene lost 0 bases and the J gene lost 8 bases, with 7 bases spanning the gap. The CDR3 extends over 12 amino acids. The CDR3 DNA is TGTGCCAGCAGCTTAGGTAGGGACGGCTACACCTTC. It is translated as CASSLGRDGYTF.

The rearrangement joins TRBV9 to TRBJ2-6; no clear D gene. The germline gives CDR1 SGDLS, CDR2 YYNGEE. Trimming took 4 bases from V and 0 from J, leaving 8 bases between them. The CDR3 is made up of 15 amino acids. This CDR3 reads CASSSLRSGANVLTF. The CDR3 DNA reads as TGTGCCAGCAGCTCTCTCCGCTCTGGGGCCAACGTCCTGACTTTC.

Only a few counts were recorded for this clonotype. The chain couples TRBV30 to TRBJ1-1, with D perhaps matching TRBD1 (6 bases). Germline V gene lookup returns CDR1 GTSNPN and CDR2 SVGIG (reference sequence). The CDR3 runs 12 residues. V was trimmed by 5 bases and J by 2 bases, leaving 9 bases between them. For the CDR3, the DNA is TGTGCCTGGGGGGGCAGTAACACTGAAGCTTTCTTT. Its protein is CAWGGSNTEAFF. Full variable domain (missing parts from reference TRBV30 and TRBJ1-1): SQTIHQWPATLVQPVGSPLSLECTVEGTSNPNLYWYRQAAGRGLQLLFYSVGIGQISSEVPQNLSASRPQDRQFILSSKKLLLSDSGFYLCAWGGSNTEAFFGQGTRLTVV.

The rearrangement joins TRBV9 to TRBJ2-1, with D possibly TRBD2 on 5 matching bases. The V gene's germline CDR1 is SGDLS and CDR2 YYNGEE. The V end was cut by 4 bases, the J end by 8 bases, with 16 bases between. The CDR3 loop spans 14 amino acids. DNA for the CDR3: TGTGCCAGCAGCTTATCGCTAGGAGCGGATGAGCAGTTCTTC. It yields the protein CASSLSLGADEQFF.

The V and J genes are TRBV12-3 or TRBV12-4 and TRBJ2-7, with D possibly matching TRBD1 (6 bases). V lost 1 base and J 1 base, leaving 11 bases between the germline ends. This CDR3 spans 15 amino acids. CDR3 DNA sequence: TGTGCCAGCAGTTTAGAGGGGACACCTTCCTACGAGCAGTACTTC. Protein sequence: CASSLEGTPSYEQYF.

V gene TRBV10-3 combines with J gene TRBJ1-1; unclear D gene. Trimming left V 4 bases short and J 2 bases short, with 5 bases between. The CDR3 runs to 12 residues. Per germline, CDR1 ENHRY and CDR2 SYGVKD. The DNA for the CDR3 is TGTGCCATCAGTGGGGGTAACACTGAAGCTTTCTTT. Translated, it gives CAISGGNTEAFF.

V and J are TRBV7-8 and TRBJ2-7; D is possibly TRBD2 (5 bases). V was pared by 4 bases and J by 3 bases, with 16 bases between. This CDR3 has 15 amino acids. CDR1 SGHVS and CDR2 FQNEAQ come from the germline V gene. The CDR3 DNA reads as TGTGCCAGCAGCTCCAGCCCCGGGAACAGCTACGAGCAGTACTTC. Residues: CASSSSPGNSYEQYF.

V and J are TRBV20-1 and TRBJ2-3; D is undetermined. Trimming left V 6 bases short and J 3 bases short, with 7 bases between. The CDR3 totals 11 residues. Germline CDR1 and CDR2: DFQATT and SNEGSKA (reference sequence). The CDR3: CSAPITDTQYF. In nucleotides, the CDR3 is TGCAGTGCGCCGATAACAGATACGCAGTATTTT.

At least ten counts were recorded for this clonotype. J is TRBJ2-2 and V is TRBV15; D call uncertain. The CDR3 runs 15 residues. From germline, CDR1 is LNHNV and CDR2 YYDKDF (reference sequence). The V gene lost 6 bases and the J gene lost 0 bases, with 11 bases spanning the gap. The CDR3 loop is CATRQDWTNTGELFF. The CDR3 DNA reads TGTGCCACCAGACAAGACTGGACGAACACCGGGGAGCTGTTTTTT.

The CDR3 loop is CASSSWLAGTGQETQYF. Here the CDR3 DNA reads TGTGCCAGCAGCTCGTGGCTAGCAGGGACAGGACAAGAGACCCAGTACTTC. V usage is TRBV7-9 and J usage is TRBJ2-5; 8 bases align to TRBD1. The CDR3 totals 17 residues. J gave up 2 bases and V 4 bases, and 12 bases lay outside the gene matches. The germline gives CDR1 SEHNR, CDR2 FQNEAQ (reference sequence).

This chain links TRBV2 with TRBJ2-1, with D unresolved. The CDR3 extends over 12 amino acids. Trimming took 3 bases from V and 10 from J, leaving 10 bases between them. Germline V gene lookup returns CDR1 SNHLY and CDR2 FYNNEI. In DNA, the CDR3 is TGTGCCAGCAGTGACCCGTGGGGAGAGCAGTTCTTC. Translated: CASSDPWGEQFF.

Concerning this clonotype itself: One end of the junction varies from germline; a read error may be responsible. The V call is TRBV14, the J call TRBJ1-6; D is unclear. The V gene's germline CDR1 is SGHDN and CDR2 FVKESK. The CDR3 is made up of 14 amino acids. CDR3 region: CASSQVYNNSPLHF. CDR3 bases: TGTGCCAGCAGCCAAGTCTACAATAATTCACCCCTTCACTTT.